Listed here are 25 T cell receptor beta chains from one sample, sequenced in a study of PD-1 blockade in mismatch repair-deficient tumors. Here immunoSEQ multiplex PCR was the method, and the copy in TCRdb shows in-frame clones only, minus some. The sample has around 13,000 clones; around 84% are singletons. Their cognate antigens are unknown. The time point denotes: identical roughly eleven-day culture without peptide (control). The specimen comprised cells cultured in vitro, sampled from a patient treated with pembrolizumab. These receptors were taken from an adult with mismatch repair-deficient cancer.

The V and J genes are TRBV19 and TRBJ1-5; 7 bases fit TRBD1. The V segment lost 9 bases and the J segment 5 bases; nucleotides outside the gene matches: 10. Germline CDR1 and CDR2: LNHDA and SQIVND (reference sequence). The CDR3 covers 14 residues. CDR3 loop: CASQIQGWDQPQHF. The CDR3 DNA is TGTGCCAGCCAAATACAGGGGTGGGATCAGCCCCAGCATTTT. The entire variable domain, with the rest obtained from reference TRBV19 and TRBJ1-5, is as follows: DGGITQSPKYLFRKEGQNVTLSCEQNLNHDAMYWYRQDPGQGLRLIYYSQIVNDFQKGDIAEGYSVSREKKESFPLTVTSAQKNPTAFYLCASQIQGWDQPQHFGDGTRLSIL.

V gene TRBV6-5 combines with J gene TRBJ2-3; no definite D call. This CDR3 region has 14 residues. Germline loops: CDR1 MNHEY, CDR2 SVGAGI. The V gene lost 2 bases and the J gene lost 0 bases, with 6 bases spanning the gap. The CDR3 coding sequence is TGTGCCAGCAGTTACCGATGGAGCACAGATACGCAGTATTTT. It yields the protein CASSYRWSTDTQYF.

CDR3 residues: CASSWLGGELFF. CDR3 nucleotide sequence: TGTGCCAGCAGTTGGCTGGGCGGGGAGCTGTTTTTT. This chain connects TRBV6-1 to TRBJ2-2, with D unresolved. V was pared by 5 bases and J by 7 bases, with 8 bases between. Germline CDR1 is MNHNS and CDR2 is SASEGT. The CDR3 spans 12 residues.

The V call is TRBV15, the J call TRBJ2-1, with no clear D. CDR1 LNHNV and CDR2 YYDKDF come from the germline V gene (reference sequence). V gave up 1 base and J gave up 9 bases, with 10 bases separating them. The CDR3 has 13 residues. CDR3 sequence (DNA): TGTGCCACCAGCAGAGTTCCCTCGGGTGAGCAGTTCTTC. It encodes CATSRVPSGEQFF.

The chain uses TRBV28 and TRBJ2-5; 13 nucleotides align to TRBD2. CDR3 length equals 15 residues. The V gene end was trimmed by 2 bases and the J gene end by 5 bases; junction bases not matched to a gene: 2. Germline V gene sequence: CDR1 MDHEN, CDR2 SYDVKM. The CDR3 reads CASSLTLAGGETQYF. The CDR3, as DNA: TGTGCCAGCAGTTTAACACTAGCGGGAGGGGAGACCCAGTACTTC.

CDR3 amino acids: CASSEVGAGSSYNEQFF. CDR3 sequence (DNA): TGCGCCAGCAGTGAGGTGGGGGCGGGGAGCTCCTACAATGAGCAGTTCTTC. The rearrangement joins TRBV10-1 to TRBJ2-1; D possibly uses TRBD1 or TRBD2 (6 bases each). The germline V gene has CDR1 WNHNN and CDR2 SYGVQD (reference sequence). V shed 2 bases and J shed 0 bases, with 14 bases lying between them. The CDR3 contains 17 residues.

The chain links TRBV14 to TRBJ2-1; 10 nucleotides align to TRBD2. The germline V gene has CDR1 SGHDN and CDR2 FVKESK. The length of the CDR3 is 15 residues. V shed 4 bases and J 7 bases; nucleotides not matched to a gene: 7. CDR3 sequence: CASSLYGTSVNEQFF. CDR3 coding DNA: TGTGCCAGCAGCCTCTACGGGACTAGCGTTAATGAGCAGTTCTTC.

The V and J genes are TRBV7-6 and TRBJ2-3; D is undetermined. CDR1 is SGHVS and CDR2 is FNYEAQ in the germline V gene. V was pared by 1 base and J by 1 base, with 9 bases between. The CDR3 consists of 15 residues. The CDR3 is CASSLVPQGTDTQYF. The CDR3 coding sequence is TGTGCCAGCAGCTTAGTTCCGCAGGGCACAGATACGCAGTATTTT.

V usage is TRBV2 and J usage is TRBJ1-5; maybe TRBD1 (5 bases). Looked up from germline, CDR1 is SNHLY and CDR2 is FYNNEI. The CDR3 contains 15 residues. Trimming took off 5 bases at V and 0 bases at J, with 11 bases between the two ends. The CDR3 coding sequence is TGTGCCAGCAGTTGGGAGGGGAGTAGCAATCAGCCCCAGCATTTT. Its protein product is CASSWEGSSNQPQHF.

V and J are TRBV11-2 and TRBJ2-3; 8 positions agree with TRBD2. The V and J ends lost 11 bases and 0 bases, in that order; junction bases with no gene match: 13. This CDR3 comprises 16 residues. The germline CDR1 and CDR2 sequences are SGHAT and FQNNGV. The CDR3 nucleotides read TGTGCCGTATGGTGGCGGGAGGCCACGAGCACAGATACGCAGTATTTT. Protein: CAVWWREATSTDTQYF.

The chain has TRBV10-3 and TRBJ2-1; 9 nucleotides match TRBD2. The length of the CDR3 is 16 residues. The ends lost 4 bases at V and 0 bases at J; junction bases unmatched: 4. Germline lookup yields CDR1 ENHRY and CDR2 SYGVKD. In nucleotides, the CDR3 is TGTGCCATCAGTGGGTCTAGCGGGGACTCCTACAATGAGCAGTTCTTC. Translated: CAISGSSGDSYNEQFF.

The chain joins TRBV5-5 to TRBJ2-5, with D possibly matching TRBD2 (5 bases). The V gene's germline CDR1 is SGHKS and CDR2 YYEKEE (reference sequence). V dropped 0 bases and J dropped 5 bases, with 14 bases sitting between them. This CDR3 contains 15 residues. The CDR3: CASSLDDGAGETQYF. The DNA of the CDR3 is TGTGCCAGCAGCTTGGATGATGGCGCGGGTGAGACCCAGTACTTC.

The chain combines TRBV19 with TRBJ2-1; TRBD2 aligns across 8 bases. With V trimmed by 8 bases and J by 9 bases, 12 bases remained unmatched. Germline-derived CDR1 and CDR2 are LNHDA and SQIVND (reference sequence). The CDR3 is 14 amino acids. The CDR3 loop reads CASQSGSKVGEQFF. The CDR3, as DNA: TGTGCCAGTCAGAGCGGGAGTAAGGTGGGTGAGCAGTTCTTC.

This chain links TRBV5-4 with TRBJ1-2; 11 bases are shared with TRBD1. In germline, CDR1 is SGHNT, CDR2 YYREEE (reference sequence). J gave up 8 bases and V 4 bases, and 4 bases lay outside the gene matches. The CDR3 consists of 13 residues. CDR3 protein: CASSRDRGGGYTF. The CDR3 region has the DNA TGTGCCAGCAGCAGGGACAGGGGGGGCGGCTACACCTTC.

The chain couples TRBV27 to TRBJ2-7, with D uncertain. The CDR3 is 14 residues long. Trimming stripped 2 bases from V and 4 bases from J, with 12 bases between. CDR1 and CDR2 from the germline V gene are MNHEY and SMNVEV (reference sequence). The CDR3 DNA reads TGTGCCAGCAGTTTAAAGAGTAGCAGTTACGAGCAGTACTTC. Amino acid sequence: CASSLKSSSYEQYF.

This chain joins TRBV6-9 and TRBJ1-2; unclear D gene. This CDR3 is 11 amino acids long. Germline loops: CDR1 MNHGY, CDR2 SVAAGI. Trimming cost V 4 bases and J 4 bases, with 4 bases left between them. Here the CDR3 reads CASSLGYGYTF. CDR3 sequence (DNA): TGTGCCAGCAGTTTAGGCTATGGCTACACCTTC.

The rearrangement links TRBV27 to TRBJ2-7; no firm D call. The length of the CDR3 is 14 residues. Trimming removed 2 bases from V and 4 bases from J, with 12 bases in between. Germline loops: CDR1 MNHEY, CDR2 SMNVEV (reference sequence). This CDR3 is CASSLSHLEYEQYF. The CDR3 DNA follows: TGTGCCAGCAGTTTAAGCCATCTTGAGTACGAGCAGTACTTC.

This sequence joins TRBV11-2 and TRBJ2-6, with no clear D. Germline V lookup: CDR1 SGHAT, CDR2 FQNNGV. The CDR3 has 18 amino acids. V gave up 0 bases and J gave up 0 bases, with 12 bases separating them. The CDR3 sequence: CASSLDAVGSSGANVLTF. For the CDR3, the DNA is TGTGCCAGCAGCTTAGATGCAGTCGGTAGCTCTGGGGCCAACGTCCTGACTTTC.

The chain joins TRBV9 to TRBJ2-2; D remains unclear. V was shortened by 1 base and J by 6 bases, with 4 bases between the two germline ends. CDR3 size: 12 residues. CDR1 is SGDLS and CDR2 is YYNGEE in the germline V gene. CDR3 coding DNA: TGTGCCAGCAGCGTATGGGCCGGGGAGCTGTTTTTT. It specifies CASSVWAGELFF.

CDR3 in amino acids: CASSFSGRAIDTQYF. The DNA for the CDR3 is TGTGCCAGCAGCTTTAGCGGGAGGGCCATAGATACGCAGTATTTT. The chain employs TRBV11-2 and TRBJ2-3; 11 bases match TRBD2. V gave up 3 bases and J gave up 5 bases; unmatched junction bases: 4. CDR1 and CDR2 from the germline V gene are SGHAT and FQNNGV. The CDR3 loop spans 15 amino acids.

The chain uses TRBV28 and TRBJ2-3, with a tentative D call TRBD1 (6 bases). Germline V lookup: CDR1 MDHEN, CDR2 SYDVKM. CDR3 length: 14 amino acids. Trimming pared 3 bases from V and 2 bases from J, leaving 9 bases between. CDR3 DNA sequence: TGTGCCAGCAGTTTGGCAGGGGACACAGATACGCAGTATTTT. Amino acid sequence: CASSLAGDTDTQYF.

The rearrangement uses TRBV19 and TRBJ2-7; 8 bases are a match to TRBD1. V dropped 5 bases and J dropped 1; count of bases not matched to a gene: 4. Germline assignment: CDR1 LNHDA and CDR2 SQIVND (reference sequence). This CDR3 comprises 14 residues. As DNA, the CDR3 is TGTGCCAGTAGTGGATGGACAGGGTCCTACGAGCAGTACTTC. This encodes CASSGWTGSYEQYF.

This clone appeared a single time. The CDR3 reads CASSPGWGGRTNNEQFF. The DNA for the CDR3 is TGTGCCAGCAGCCCCGGCTGGGGCGGGAGGACCAACAATGAGCAGTTCTTC. This rearrangement joins TRBV7-9 to TRBJ2-1; 8 positions agree with TRBD2. Germline CDR1 and CDR2: SEHNR and FQNEAQ (reference sequence). Unmatched junction bases numbered 14, after V lost 5 bases and J lost 5 bases. This CDR3 contains 17 residues.

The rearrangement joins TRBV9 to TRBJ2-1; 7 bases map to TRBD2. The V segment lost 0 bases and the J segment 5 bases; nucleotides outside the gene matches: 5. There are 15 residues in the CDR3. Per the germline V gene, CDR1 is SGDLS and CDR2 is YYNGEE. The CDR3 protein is CASSVGRTSHNEQFF. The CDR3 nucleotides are TGTGCCAGCAGCGTAGGCCGGACTAGTCACAATGAGCAGTTCTTC.

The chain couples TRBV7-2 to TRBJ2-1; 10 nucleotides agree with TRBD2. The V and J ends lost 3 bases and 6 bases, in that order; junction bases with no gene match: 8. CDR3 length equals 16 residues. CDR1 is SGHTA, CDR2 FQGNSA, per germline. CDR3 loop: CASSFHSGRSSNEQFF. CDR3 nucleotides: TGTGCCAGCAGCTTCCATAGCGGGAGGTCTTCCAATGAGCAGTTCTTC.